Here is one T cell receptor (beta chain) with its context. Its antigen is unknown. Recipients were bled about 28 days pretransplant and at posttransplant days 30, 100, 180. The data derive from a study of T cell clonotyping in hematopoietic cell transplantation. Findings and caveats of the study: Recipient TCR diversity dropped after transplant; expanded clonotypes rose from day 30 to 180. No sorting was done, leaving CD4 and CD8 contributions mixed.

Measured with immunoSEQ multiplex PCR; TCRdb has only the in-frame clones, and not every one. Among approximately 7,000 clones listed, 70% to 90% were seen once. The V and J ends lost 1 base and 4 bases respectively, with 1 base between them. Germline CDR1 reads MNHEY; CDR2 reads SVGAGI. The CDR3 length is 12 residues. The sample in question was PBMCs, obtained 100 days after allogeneic stem cell transplant. The TCR was taken from a young adult male patient who had an allogeneic stem cell transplant from a related donor, so the T cells may come from the graft donor. Some clones in this sample may be carry-over from other donors' samples. The chain joins TRBV6-5 to TRBJ2-2, with D uncertain. The CDR3 DNA follows: TGTGCCAGCAGTTACTTCACCGGGGAGCTGTTTTTT. Protein product: CASSYFTGELFF.